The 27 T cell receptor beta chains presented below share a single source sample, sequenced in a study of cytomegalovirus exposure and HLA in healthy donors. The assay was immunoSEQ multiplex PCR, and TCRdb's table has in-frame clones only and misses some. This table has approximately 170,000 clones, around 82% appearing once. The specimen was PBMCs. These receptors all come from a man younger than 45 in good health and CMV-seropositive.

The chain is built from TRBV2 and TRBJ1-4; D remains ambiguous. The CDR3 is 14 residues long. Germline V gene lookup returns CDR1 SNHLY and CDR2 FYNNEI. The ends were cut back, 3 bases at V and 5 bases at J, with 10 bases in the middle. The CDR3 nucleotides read TGTGCCAGCAGTGAGTTGTGGCAGAATGAAAAACTGTTTTTT. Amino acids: CASSELWQNEKLFF.

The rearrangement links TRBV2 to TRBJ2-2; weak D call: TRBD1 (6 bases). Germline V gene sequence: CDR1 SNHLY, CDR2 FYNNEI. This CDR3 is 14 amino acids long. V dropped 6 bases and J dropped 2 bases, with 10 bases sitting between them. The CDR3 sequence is CASRLQGNTGELFF. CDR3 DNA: TGTGCCAGCAGACTACAGGGTAACACCGGGGAGCTGTTTTTT.

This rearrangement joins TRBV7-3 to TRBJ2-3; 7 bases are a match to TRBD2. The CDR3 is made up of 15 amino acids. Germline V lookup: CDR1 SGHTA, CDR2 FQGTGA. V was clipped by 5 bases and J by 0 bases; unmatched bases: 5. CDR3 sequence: CASSGAGTSTDTQYF. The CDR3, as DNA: TGTGCCAGCAGCGGAGCGGGGACTAGCACAGATACGCAGTATTTT.

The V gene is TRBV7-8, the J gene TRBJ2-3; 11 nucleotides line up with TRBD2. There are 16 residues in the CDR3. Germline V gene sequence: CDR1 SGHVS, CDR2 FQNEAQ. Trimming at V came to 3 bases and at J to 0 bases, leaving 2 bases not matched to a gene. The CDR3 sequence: CASSLLAGGSTDTQYF. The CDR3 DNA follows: TGTGCCAGCAGCTTGCTAGCGGGGGGCAGCACAGATACGCAGTATTTT.

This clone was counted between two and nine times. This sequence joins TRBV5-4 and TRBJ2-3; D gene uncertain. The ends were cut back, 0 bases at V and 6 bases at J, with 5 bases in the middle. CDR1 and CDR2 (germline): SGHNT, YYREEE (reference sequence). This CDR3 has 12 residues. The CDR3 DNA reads TGTGCCAGCAGCTTGGGTAGCGATACGCAGTATTTT. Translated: CASSLGSDTQYF.

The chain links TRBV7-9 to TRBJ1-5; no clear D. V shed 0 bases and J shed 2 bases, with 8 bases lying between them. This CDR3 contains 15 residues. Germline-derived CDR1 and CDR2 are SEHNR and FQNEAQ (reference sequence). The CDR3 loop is CASSLAGGGNQPQHF. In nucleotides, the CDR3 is TGTGCCAGCAGCTTAGCTGGCGGGGGCAATCAGCCCCAGCATTTT. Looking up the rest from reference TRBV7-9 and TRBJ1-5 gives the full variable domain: DTGVSQNPRHKITKRGQNVTFRCDPISEHNRLYWYRQTLGQGPEFLTYFQNEAQLEKSRLLSDRFSAERPKGSFSTLEIQRTEQGDSAMYLCASSLAGGGNQPQHFGDGTRLSIL.

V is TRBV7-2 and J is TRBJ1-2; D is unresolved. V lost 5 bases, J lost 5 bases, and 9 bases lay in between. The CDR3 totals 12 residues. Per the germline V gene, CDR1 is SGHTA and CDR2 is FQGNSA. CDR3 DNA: TGTGCCAGCAGCCCTACGACTTATGGCTACACCTTC. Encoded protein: CASSPTTYGYTF. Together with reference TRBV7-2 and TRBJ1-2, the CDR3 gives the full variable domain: GAGVSQSPSNKVTEKGKDVELRCDPISGHTALYWYRQSLGQGLEFLIYFQGNSAPDKSGLPSDRFSAERTGGSVSTLTIQRTQQEDSAVYLCASSPTTYGYTFGSGTRLTVV.

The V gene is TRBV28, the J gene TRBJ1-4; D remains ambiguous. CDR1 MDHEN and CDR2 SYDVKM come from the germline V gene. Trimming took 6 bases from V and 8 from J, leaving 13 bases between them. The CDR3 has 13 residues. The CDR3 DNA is TGTGCCAGCAGGAGGGAGAATGGGGAAAAACTGTTTTTT. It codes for CASRRENGEKLFF.

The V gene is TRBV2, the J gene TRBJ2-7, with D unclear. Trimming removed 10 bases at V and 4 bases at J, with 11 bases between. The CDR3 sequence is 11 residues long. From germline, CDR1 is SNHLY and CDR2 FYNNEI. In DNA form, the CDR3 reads TGTGCCATCCAAACCAGTTACGAGCAGTACTTC. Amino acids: CAIQTSYEQYF.

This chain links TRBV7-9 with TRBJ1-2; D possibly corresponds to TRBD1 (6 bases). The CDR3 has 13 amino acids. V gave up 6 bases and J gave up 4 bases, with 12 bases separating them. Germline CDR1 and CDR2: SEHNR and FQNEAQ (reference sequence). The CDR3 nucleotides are TGTGCCAGCAGTTCTACAGGGCTCTATGGCTACACCTTC. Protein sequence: CASSSTGLYGYTF.

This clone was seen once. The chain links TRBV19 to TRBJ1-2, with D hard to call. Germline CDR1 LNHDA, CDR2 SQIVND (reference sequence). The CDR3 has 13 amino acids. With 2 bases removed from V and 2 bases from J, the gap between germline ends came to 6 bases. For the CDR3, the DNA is TGTGCCAGTAGTATAAACGGGAACTATGGCTACACCTTC. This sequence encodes CASSINGNYGYTF.

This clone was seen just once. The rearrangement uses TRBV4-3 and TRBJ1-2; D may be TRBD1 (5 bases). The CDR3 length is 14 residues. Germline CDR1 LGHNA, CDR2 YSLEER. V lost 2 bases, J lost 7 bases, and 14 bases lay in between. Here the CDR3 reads CASSQIRGRGGYTF. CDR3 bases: TGCGCCAGCAGCCAAATTCGTGGTAGGGGTGGCTACACCTTC.

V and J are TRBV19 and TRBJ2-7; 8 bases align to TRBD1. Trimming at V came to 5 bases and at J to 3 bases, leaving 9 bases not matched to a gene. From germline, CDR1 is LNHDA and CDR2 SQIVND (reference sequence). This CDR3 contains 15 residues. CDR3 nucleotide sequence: TGTGCCAGTAGTTTAGGACAGGGCCCCGGCTACGAGCAGTACTTC. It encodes CASSLGQGPGYEQYF.

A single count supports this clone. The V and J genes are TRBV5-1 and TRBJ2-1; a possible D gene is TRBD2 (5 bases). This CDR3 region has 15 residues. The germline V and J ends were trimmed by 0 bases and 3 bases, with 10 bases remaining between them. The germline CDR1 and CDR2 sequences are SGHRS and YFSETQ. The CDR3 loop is CASSLEADLYNEQFF. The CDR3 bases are TGCGCCAGCAGCTTGGAAGCGGACCTCTACAATGAGCAGTTCTTC. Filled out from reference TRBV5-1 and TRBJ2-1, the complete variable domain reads KAGVTQTPRYLIKTRGQQVTLSCSPISGHRSVSWYQQTPGQGLQFLFEYFSETQRNKGNFPGRFSGRQFSNSRSEMNVSTLELGDSALYLCASSLEADLYNEQFFGPGTRLTVL.

The CDR3 here is CASSLPGASGAHQYF. The CDR3 DNA follows: TGTGCCAGCAGCCTCCCAGGGGCTAGCGGGGCCCACCAGTACTTC. V is TRBV5-4 and J is TRBJ2-7, with 9 nucleotides matching TRBD2. The CDR3 has 15 amino acids. J lost 10 bases, V lost 4 bases, and 15 bases had no gene match. CDR1 is SGHNT and CDR2 is YYREEE in the germline V gene (reference sequence).

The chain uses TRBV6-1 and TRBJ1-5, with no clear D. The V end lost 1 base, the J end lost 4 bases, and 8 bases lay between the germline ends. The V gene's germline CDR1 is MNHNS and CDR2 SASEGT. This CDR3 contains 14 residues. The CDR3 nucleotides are TGTGCCAGCAGTGAAGTACCTCAGAATCAGCCCCAGCATTTT. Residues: CASSEVPQNQPQHF.

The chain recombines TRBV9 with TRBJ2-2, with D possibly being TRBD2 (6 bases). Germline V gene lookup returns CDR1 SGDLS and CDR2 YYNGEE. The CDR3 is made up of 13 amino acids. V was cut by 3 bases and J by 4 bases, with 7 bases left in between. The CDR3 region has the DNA TGTGCCAGCAGCGGGAGGGCCACCGGGGAGCTGTTTTTT. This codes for CASSGRATGELFF.

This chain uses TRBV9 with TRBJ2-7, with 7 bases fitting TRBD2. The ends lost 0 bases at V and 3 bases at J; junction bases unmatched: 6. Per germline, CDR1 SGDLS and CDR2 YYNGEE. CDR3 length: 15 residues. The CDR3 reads CASSVGVGGNYEQYF. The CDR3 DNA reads TGTGCCAGCAGCGTAGGGGTCGGGGGGAACTACGAGCAGTACTTC.

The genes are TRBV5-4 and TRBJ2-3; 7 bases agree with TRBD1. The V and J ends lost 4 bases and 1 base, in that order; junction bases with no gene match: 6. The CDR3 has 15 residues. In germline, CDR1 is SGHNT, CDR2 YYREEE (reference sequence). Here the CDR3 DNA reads TGTGCCAGCAGCGAGGGACAGCCCGGCACAGATACGCAGTATTTT. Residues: CASSEGQPGTDTQYF.

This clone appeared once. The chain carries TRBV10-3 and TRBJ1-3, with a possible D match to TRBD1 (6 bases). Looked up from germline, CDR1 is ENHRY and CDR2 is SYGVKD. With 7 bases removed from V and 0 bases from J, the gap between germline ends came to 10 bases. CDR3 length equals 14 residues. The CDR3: CAIKGDISGNTIYF. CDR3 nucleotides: TGTGCCATCAAGGGGGATATCTCTGGAAACACCATATATTTT.

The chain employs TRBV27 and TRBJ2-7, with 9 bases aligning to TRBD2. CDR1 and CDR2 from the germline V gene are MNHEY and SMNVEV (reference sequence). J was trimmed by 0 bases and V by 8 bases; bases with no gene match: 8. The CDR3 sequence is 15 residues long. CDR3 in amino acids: CASAHRGRVSYEQYF. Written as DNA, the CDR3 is TGTGCCAGCGCACACCGCGGGAGGGTCTCCTACGAGCAGTACTTC.

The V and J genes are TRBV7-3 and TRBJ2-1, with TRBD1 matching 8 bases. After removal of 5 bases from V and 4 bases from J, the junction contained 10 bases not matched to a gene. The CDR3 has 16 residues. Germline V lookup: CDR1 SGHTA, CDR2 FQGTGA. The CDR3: CASSHPGQGKYNEQFF. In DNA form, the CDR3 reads TGTGCCAGCAGCCACCCTGGACAGGGAAAGTACAATGAGCAGTTCTTC.

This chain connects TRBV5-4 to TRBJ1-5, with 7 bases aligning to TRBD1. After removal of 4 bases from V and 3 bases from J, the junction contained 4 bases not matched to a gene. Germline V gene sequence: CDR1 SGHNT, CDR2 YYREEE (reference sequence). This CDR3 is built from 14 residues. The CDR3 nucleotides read TGTGCCAGCAGCCGGGGACAGACCAATCAGCCCCAGCATTTT. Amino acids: CASSRGQTNQPQHF.

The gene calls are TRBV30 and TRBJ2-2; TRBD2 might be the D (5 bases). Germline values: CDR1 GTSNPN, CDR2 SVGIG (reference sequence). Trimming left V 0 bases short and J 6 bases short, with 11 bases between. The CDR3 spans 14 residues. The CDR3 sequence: CAWSVKRDAGELFF. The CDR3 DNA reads TGTGCCTGGAGTGTCAAACGGGATGCCGGGGAGCTGTTTTTT.

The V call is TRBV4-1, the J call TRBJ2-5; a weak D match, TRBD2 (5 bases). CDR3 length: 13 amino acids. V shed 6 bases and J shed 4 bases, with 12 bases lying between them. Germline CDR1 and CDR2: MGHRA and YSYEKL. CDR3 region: CASSRTGGETQYF. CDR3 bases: TGCGCCAGCAGTCGGACTGGAGGAGAGACCCAGTACTTC.

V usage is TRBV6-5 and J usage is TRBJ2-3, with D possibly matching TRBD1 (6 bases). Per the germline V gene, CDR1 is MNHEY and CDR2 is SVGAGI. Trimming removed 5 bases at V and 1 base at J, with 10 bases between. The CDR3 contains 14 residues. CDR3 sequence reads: CASSEGGGTDTQYF. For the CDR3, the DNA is TGTGCCAGCAGTGAAGGGGGAGGCACAGATACGCAGTATTTT.

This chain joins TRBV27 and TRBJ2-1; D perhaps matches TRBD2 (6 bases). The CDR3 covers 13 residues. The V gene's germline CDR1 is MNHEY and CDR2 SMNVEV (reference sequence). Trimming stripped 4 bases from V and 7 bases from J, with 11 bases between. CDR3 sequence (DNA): TGTGCCAGCAGTTCAGCCAGCGGGAATGAGCAGTTCTTC. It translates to CASSSASGNEQFF.